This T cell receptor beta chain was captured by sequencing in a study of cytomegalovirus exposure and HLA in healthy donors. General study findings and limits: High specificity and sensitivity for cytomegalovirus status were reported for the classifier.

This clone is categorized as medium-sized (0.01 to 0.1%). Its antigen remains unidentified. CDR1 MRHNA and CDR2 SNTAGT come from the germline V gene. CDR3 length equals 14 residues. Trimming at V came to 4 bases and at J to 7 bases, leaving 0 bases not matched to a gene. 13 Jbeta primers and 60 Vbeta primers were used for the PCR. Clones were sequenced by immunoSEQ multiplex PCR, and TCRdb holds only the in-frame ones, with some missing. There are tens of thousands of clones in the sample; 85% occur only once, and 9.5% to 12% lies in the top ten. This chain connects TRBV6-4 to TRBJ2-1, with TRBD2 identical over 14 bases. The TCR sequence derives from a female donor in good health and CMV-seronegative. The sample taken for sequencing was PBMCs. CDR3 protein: CASSGTSGGNEQFF. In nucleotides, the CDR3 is TGTGCCAGCAGTGGGACTAGCGGGGGGAATGAGCAGTTCTTC.